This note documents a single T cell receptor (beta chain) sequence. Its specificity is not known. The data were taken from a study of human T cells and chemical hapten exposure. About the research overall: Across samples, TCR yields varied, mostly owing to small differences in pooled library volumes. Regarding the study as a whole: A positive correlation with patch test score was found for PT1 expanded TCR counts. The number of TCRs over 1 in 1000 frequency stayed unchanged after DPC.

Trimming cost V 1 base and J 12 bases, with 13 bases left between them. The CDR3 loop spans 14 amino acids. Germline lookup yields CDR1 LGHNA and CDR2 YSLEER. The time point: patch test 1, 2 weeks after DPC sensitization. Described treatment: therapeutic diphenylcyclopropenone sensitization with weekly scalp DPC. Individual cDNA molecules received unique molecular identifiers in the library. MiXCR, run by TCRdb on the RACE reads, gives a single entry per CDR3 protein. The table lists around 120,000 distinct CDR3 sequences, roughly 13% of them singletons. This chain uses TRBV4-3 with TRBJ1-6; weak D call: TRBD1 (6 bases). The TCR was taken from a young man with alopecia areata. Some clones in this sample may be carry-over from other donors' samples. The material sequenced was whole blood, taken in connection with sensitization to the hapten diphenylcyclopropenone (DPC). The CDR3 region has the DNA TGCGCCAGCAGCCAAGTACAGGGTGGTGGACCCCTCCACTTT. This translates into CASSQVQGGGPLHF.